The text below deals with one T cell receptor (beta chain). Its target is unknown. V was shortened by 1 base and J by 0 bases, with 11 bases between the two germline ends. Germline V gene data show CDR1 as SGHVS and CDR2 as FQNEAQ. The length of the CDR3 is 16 residues. The data are from a study of CD8 T cells in ankylosing spondylitis. Study-wide results and caveats: Before this, some motif variants had been reported in reactive arthritis synovial fluid and blood. Matched ankylosing spondylitis synovial fluid reportedly contained a significantly enriched population of disease-linked clones. Disease-linked clones, CD8+, were relatively rare in peripheral blood.

Quantitative 5'-RACE with molecular barcodes was used to make the TCR beta libraries. One entry per CDR3 protein, called by TCRdb with MiXCR from the 5' RACE reads. The sample contains a few hundred thousand distinct CDR3 sequences, roughly 10% of which appear only once. The receptor was isolated from a male donor with ankylosing spondylitis or in good health (not recorded which). Sequenced input: blood, either unsorted or a sorted T cell fraction (not recorded which). The gene calls are TRBV7-8 and TRBJ2-3, with a weak D call TRBD2 (6 bases). CDR3 in amino acids: CASSLEASESTDTQYF. The CDR3 nucleotides read TGTGCCAGCAGCTTAGAGGCTAGCGAGAGCACAGATACGCAGTATTTT.